Included here is one T cell receptor (beta chain) sequence, with context. Assay used: immunoSEQ multiplex PCR; TCRdb lists only in-frame clones, some missing. The repertoire holds about 170,000 clones, 80% to 95% seen once, with over 3.5% in the top ten. The ends lost 5 bases at V and 4 bases at J; junction bases unmatched: 11. CDR1 and CDR2 from the germline V gene are MDHEN and SYDVKM. This CDR3 has 15 amino acids. This sample stems from a study of blood T cell repertoires in COVID-19. Overall study: The cDNA or gDNA used as material had been derived from T cells, B-cell-depleted T cells, or PBMCs.

The sequencing sample was made of peripheral blood. V is TRBV28 and J is TRBJ2-7; TRBD1 matches 7 bases. This sequence originates from a woman between 45 and 65 years old with acute or convalescent COVID-19. The CDR3 coding sequence is TGTGCCAGCAGTCCTACGGACAGGTATCCTTACGAGCAGTACTTC. It codes for CASSPTDRYPYEQYF.